This T cell receptor beta chain was profiled in a study of T cell clonotyping in hematopoietic cell transplantation. Profiling relied on immunoSEQ multiplex PCR, and the TCRdb table lists in-frame clones only, not all of them. The data hold some 29,000 clones, with 80% to 95% observed a single time. Broader study findings: At the given depth, recipient repertoires were over 95% de novo clonotypes. Pathologically expanded recipient clonotypes increased progressively from day 30 to day 180 as diversity fell. Cells were unsorted, so CD4 and CD8 contributions were not separated.

Turning to this clone: Its antigen is still unknown.

Source: PBMCs, taken 100 days after allogeneic stem cell transplant. The sequence came from a female patient between 50 and 59 years old who had an allogeneic stem cell transplant from a related donor, so the T cells may come from the graft donor. Some clones in this sample may be carry-over from other donors' samples.

The CDR3 region is CSARRGDTQYF. The CDR3 nucleotides are TGCAGTGCTAGGCGGGGAGATACGCAGTATTTT. The V gene is TRBV20-1, the J gene TRBJ2-3; maybe TRBD2 (6 bases). Germline V gene sequence: CDR1 DFQATT, CDR2 SNEGSKA (reference sequence). V was trimmed by 3 bases and J by 5 bases, leaving 6 bases between them. There are 11 residues in the CDR3.